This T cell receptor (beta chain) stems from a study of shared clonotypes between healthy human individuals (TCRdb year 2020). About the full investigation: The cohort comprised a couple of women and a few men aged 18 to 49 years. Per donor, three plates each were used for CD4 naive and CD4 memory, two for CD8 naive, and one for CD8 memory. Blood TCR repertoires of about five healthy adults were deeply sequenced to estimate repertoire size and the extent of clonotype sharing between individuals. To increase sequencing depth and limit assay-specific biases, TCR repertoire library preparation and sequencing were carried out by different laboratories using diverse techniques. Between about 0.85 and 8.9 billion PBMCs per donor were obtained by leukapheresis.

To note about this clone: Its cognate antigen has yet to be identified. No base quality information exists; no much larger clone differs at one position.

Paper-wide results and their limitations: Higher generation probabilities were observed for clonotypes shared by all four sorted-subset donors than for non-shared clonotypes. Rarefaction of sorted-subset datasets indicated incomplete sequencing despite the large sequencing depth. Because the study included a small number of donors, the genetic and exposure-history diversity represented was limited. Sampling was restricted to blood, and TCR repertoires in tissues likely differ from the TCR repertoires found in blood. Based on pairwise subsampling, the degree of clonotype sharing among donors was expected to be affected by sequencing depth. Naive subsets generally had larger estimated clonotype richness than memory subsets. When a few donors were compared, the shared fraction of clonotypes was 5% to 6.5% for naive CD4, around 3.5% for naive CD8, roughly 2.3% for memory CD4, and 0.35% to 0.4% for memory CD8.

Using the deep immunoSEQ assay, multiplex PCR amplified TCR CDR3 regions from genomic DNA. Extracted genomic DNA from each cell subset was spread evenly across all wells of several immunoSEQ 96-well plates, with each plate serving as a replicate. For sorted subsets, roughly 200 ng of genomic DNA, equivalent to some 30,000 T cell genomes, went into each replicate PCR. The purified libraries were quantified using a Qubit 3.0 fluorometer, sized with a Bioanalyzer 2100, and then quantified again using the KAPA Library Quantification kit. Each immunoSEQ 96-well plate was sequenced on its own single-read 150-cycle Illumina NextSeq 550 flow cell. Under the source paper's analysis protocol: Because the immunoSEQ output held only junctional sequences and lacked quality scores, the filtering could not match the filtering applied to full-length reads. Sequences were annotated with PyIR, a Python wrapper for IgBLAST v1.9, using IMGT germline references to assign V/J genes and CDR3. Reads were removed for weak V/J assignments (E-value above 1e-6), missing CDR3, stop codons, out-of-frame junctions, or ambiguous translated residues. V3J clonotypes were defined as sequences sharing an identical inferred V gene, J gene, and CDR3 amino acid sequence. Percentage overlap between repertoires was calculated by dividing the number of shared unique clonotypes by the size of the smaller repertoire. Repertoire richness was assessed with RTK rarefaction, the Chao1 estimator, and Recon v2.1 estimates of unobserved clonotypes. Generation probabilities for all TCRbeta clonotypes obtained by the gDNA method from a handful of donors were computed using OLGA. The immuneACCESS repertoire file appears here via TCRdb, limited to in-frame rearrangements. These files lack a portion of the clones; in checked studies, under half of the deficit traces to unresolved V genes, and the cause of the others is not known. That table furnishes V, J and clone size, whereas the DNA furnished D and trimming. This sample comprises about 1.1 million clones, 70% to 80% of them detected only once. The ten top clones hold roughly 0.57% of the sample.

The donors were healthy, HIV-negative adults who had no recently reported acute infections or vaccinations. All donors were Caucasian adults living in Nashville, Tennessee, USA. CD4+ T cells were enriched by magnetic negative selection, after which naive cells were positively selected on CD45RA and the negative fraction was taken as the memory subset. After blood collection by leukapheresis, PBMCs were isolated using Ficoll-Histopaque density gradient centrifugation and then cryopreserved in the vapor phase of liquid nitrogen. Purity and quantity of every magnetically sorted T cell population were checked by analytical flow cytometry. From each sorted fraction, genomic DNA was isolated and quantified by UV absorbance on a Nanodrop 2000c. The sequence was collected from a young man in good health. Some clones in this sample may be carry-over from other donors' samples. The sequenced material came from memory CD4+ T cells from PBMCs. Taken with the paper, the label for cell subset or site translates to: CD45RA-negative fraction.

The CDR3 protein: CAWSTRVADTQYF. The DNA is as follows: TGTGCCTGGAGTACTAGGGTGGCAGATACGCAGTATTTT. Here the chain combines TRBV30 and TRBJ2-3, with TRBD2 as a weak D call on 5 bases. CDR1 and CDR2 are read off the germline V gene (reference sequence) as GTSNPN and SVGIG. From the cysteine through the phenylalanine, the CDR3 covers 13 amino acids. CDR3 DNA only is kept here, 39 bases in frame from base 1. V is cut by 2 bases and J by 4 bases, and the space between the germline ends is 10 bases.